These 12 T cell receptor beta chains were all obtained from the same sample, sequenced in a study of T-cell memory formation after mild COVID-19. TCRdb fed the 5' RACE reads into MiXCR, producing one record per CDR3 protein. The data hold approximately 350,000 distinct CDR3 sequences, with 25% to 30% observed a single time. Sequences were obtained from PBMCs or a T cell subset sorted from them (not recorded which). The source is an adult woman who had mild COVID-19 (a few samples of this study predate the infection). Cell type and time point are not known.

The J gene is TRBJ2-3, the V gene TRBV12-3 or TRBV12-4, with D perhaps TRBD2 (6 bases). V was pared by 3 bases and J by 0 bases, with 13 bases between. The length of the CDR3 is 16 residues. CDR3 sequence reads: CASSFYAGSSTDTQYF. The DNA of the CDR3 is TGTGCCAGCAGTTTCTATGCGGGATCGAGCACAGATACGCAGTATTTT.

There are a few counts of this clonotype. This rearrangement joins TRBV5-1 to TRBJ1-1; tentative D call: TRBD1 (6 bases). This CDR3 spans 13 amino acids. The V gene lost 5 bases and the J gene lost 7 bases, with 15 bases spanning the gap. Germline V lookup: CDR1 SGHRS, CDR2 YFSETQ. This CDR3 is CASSEGHVDEAFF. CDR3 nucleotides: TGCGCCAGCAGTGAGGGACACGTTGATGAAGCTTTCTTT.

This clonotype was seen many times. This rearrangement joins TRBV19 to TRBJ2-7; the match to TRBD1 covers 8 bases. Germline-derived CDR1 and CDR2 are LNHDA and SQIVND (reference sequence). V trimming: 5 bases; J trimming: 1 base; junction bases outside the gene matches: 10. There are 16 residues in the CDR3. CDR3 sequence (DNA): TGTGCCAGTAGTTTACGTCAGGGGGCGAGGTCCTACGAGCAGTACTTC. The encoded protein is CASSLRQGARSYEQYF.

This clonotype appeared a few times. The chain carries TRBV7-3 and TRBJ2-3; 8 nucleotides line up with TRBD1. From germline, CDR1 is SGHTA and CDR2 FQGTGA. V lost 2 bases and J lost 5; bases outside the gene matches: 6. CDR3 length: 15 amino acids. CDR3 sequence reads: CASSLLSGGRDTQYF. The DNA of the CDR3 is TGTGCCAGCAGCTTACTATCAGGGGGCAGAGATACGCAGTATTTT.

The chain joins TRBV7-8 to TRBJ2-3; the D gene could be TRBD1 or TRBD2 (5 bases each). The CDR3 loop spans 17 amino acids. Looked up from germline, CDR1 is SGHVS and CDR2 is FQNEAQ. Trimming pared 5 bases from V and 2 bases from J, leaving 20 bases between. CDR3: CASSDPGDVRPTDTQYF. The CDR3 DNA sequence: TGTGCCAGCAGCGACCCCGGGGACGTCCGTCCCACAGATACGCAGTATTTT.

The chain uses TRBV6-6 and TRBJ1-1, with 9 bases that match TRBD1. CDR3 length: 14 amino acids. Germline V gene lookup returns CDR1 MNHNY and CDR2 SVGAGI (reference sequence). The J segment lost 4 bases and the V segment lost 0 bases, leaving 0 bases of the junction unmatched. In DNA, the CDR3 is TGTGCCAGCAGTTACTCGACAGGGGGCACTGAAGCTTTCTTT. Translating it yields CASSYSTGGTEAFF.

The rearrangement links TRBV20-1 to TRBJ2-4, with TRBD2 identical over 13 bases. Germline V gene data show CDR1 as DFQATT and CDR2 as SNEGSKA (reference sequence). After removal of 1 base from V and 0 bases from J, the junction contained 3 bases not matched to a gene. This CDR3 is 17 amino acids long. The CDR3 coding sequence is TGCAGTGCTAGAGGGGGACTAGCGGGACTAGCCAAAAACATTCAGTACTTC. This gives the protein CSARGGLAGLAKNIQYF.

Only a few counts were recorded for this clonotype. V is TRBV7-2 and J is TRBJ2-2, with TRBD2 matching 10 bases. The CDR3 spans 16 residues. Germline values: CDR1 SGHTA, CDR2 FQGNSA. Trimming at V came to 2 bases and at J to 7 bases, leaving 7 bases not matched to a gene. The CDR3 loop is CASSLLLAGANGELFF. The CDR3 DNA is TGTGCCAGCAGCTTACTGCTAGCGGGGGCTAACGGGGAGCTGTTTTTT.

This clonotype was picked up one time. V gene TRBV7-2 combines with J gene TRBJ2-5, with D uncertain. V dropped 5 bases and J dropped 5 bases, with 9 bases sitting between them. The CDR3 has 12 residues. Germline loops: CDR1 SGHTA, CDR2 FQGNSA. In nucleotides, the CDR3 is TGTGCCAGCAGCCCCCTGTCGGAGACCCAGTACTTC. It encodes CASSPLSETQYF.

This clonotype appeared a few times. The chain is built from TRBV6-6 and TRBJ1-1; 8 bases are a match to TRBD1. The CDR3 covers 15 residues. Per the germline V gene, CDR1 is MNHNY and CDR2 is SVGAGI (reference sequence). The J segment lost 2 bases and the V segment lost 4 bases, leaving 6 bases of the junction unmatched. CDR3 sequence (DNA): TGTGCCAGCAGTTCCCTGACAGGGGACAACACTGAAGCTTTCTTT. This codes for CASSSLTGDNTEAFF.

In this sample, this clonotype turned up a few times. The V and J genes are TRBV12-3 or TRBV12-4 and TRBJ2-1, with a weak D call TRBD2 (5 bases). V dropped 3 bases and J dropped 7 bases, with 16 bases sitting between them. CDR3 length equals 15 residues. The CDR3 here is CASSFFRRGRNEQFF. The DNA of the CDR3 is TGTGCCAGCAGTTTCTTCCGACGCGGGCGGAATGAGCAGTTCTTC.

The chain recombines TRBV10-3 with TRBJ2-3; 10 nucleotides align to TRBD2. The germline V gene encodes CDR1 ENHRY and CDR2 SYGVKD. This CDR3 is 16 amino acids long. The junction had 8 bases not matched to a gene; V was cut back by 6 bases and J by 2 bases. The CDR3 loop reads CAISRTSGEITDTQYF. CDR3 in DNA: TGTGCCATCAGCCGGACTAGCGGAGAGATCACAGATACGCAGTATTTT.